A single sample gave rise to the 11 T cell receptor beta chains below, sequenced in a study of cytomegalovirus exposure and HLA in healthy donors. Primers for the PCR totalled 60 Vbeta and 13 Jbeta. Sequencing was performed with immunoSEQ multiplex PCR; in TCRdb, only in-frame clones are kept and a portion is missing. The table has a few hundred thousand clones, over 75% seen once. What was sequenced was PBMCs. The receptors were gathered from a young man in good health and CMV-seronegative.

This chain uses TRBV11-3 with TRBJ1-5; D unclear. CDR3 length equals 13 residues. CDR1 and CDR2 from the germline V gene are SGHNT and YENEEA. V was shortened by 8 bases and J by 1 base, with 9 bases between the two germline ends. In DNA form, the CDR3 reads TGTGCCAGCTCGGAGGGAAGCAATCAGCCCCAGCATTTT. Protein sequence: CASSEGSNQPQHF.

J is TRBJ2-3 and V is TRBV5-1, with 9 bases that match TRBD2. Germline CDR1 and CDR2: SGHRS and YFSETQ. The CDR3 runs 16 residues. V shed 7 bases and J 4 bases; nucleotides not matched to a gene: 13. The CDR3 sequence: CASADGTSYFPDTQYF. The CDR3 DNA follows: TGCGCCAGCGCGGATGGGACTAGCTATTTTCCAGATACGCAGTATTTT.

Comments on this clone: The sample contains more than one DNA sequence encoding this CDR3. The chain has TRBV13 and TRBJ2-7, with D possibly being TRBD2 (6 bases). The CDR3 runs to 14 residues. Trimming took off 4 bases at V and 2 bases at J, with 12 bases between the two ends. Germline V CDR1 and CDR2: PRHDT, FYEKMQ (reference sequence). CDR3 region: CASSSGTGTYEQYF. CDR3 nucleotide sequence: TGTGCCAGCAGCTCCGGGACTGGCACCTACGAGCAGTACTTC.

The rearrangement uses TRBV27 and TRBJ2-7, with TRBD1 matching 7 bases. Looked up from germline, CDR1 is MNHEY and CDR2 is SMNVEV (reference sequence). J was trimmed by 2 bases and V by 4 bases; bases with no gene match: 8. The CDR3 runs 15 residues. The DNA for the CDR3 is TGTGCCAGCAGTTCCCTTCAGGGGGTCGCCTACGAGCAGTACTTC. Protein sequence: CASSSLQGVAYEQYF.

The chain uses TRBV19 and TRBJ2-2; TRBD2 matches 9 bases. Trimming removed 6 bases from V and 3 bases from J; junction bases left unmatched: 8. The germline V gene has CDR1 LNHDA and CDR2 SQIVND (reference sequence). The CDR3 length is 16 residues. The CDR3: CASRPLSGSYTGELFF. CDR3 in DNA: TGTGCCAGTAGGCCCCTTAGCGGGAGTTACACCGGGGAGCTGTTTTTT.

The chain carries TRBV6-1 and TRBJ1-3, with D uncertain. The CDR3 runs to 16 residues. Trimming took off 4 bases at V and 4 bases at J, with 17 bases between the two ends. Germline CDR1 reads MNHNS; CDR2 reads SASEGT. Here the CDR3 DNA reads TGTGCCAGCAGTGGGACTGCCCAACCGGGGGGAAACACCATATATTTT. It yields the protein CASSGTAQPGGNTIYF.

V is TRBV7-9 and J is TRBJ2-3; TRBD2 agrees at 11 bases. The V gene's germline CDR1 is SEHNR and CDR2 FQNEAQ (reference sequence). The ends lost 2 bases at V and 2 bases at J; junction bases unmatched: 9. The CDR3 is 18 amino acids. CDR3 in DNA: TGTGCCAGCAGCTTAACGGAACTAGCGGGGGTCCCCACAGATACGCAGTATTTT. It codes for CASSLTELAGVPTDTQYF.

The CDR3 protein is CAWSGKGGALYGYTF. The CDR3 bases are TGTGCCTGGTCTGGGAAAGGCGGGGCCCTCTATGGCTACACCTTC. The V and J genes are TRBV30 and TRBJ1-2, with D tentatively TRBD1 (5 bases). V was cut by 5 bases and J by 4 bases, with 20 bases left in between. The CDR3 is made up of 15 amino acids. CDR1 and CDR2 (germline): GTSNPN, SVGIG (reference sequence).

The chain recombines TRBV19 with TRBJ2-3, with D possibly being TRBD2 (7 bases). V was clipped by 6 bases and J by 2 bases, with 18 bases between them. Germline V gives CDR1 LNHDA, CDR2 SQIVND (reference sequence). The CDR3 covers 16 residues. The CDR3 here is CASSPGEGEITDTQYF. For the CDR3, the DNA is TGTGCCAGTAGCCCGGGGGAGGGGGAGATCACAGATACGCAGTATTTT.

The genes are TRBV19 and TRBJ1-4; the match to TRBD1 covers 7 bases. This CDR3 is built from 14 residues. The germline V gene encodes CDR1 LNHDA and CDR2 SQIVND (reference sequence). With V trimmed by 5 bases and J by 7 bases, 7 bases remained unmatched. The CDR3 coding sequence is TGTGCCAGTAGTTTCCCAGGACAGGTTGAAAAACTGTTTTTT. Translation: CASSFPGQVEKLFF.

The chain's CDR3 is CASSLGGRQGYTF. As DNA, the CDR3 is TGTGCCAGCAGTCTCGGGGGGAGGCAAGGCTACACCTTC. The rearrangement joins TRBV27 to TRBJ1-2; a possible D gene is TRBD1 (5 bases). The CDR3 spans 13 residues. From germline, CDR1 is MNHEY and CDR2 SMNVEV (reference sequence). V was cut by 5 bases and J by 8 bases, with 15 bases left in between.